One sample yielded the 26 T cell receptor beta chains listed below, sequenced in a study of CXCR3-negative and CXCR3-positive naive CD8 T cells. Study-wide results and limits: Naive CXCR3-positive cells had TRB CDR3s more hydrophobic than those of CXCR3-negative naive cells.

UMI-labeled 5' RACE yielded the TRB cDNA libraries. With the 5' RACE reads reprocessed, TCRdb shows one record per CDR3 protein and no DNA. This table lists 150,000 to 180,000 distinct CDR3 sequences. No antigen has been identified for these receptors. The sequenced sample consisted of naive CXCR3+ CD8+ T cells from blood. Subset defined: CD45RO-CCR7+CD27+CD95- naive CD8+ T cells expressing CXCR3 (TNR3+). These receptors were taken from a human donor in good health. Some clones in this sample may be carry-over from other donors' samples.

The rearrangement links TRBV20-1 to TRBJ2-5; the TCRdb call, TRBD1, lacks DNA for checking. CDR3 length: 14 residues. CDR1 is DFQATT, CDR2 SNEGSKA, per germline (reference sequence). The chain's CDR3 is CSAREPVAQETQYF.

V gene TRBV14 combines with J gene TRBJ1-5; the TCRdb call, TRBD1, lacks DNA for checking. This CDR3 region has 18 residues. Germline CDR1 is SGHDN and CDR2 is FVKESK. The CDR3 protein is CASSQDQGWGDSNQPQHF.

The chain uses TRBV28 and TRBJ2-7; the TCRdb call, TRBD2, lacks DNA for checking. The CDR3 contains 18 residues. Germline V CDR1 and CDR2: MDHEN, SYDVKM. CDR3 sequence reads: CASSRPGLAAISSYEQYF.

The V gene is TRBV6-2 or TRBV6-3, the J gene TRBJ2-2; as DNA is missing, the TRBD1 call by TCRdb cannot be tested. The CDR3 is 14 amino acids. The germline V gene encodes CDR1 MNHEY and CDR2 SVGEGT. CDR3 region: CASSYSTGAGELFF.

This chain connects TRBV28 to TRBJ2-3; TCRdb's assignment of TRBD2 cannot be checked, as there is no DNA. In germline, CDR1 is MDHEN, CDR2 SYDVKM. The CDR3 totals 17 residues. Here the CDR3 reads CASGFLKLAGGTDTQYF.

This chain links TRBV7-7 with TRBJ2-7; there is no DNA to check the TCRdb D call of TRBD2. The CDR3 has 16 residues. From germline, CDR1 is SSHAT and CDR2 FNYEAQ (reference sequence). CDR3 residues: CASSQGLAGDGYEQYF. Full variable domain (rest looked up from reference TRBV7-7 and TRBJ2-7): GAGVSQSPRYKVTKRGQDVTLRCDPISSHATLYWYQQALGQGPEFLTYFNYEAQPDKSGLPSDRFSAERPEGSISTLTIQRTEQRDSAMYRCASSQGLAGDGYEQYFGPGTRLTVT.

The V and J genes are TRBV5-1 and TRBJ2-2. CDR1 is SGHRS and CDR2 is YFSETQ in the germline V gene. The CDR3 consists of 15 residues. The CDR3 sequence is CASSLASTNAGELFF.

The rearrangement links TRBV12-3 or TRBV12-4 to TRBJ2-7. This CDR3 comprises 14 residues. This chain's CDR3 is CASSSSGSSYEQYF.

This chain joins TRBV14 and TRBJ2-1; checking the TCRdb D call of TRBD2 is not possible without DNA. This CDR3 region has 16 residues. CDR1 SGHDN and CDR2 FVKESK come from the germline V gene. The CDR3 is CASSQGLAGGLDEQFF.

V gene TRBV20-1 combines with J gene TRBJ1-1; TCRdb's assignment of TRBD1 cannot be checked, as there is no DNA. Looked up from germline, CDR1 is DFQATT and CDR2 is SNEGSKA (reference sequence). The CDR3 contains 13 residues. The CDR3 region is CSAGSGRDTEAFF.

V and J are TRBV6-5 and TRBJ2-2; the D call of TRBD1 rests on TCRdb alone, since no DNA is present to check it. The CDR3 has 15 residues. Germline V lookup: CDR1 MNHEY, CDR2 SVGAGI. CDR3 sequence: CASILSTGATGELFF.

The chain employs TRBV7-3 and TRBJ2-2. The CDR3 has 13 amino acids. Germline CDR1 and CDR2: SGHTA and FQGTGA. The CDR3 spells CASSDASTGELFF.

The chain links TRBV9 to TRBJ2-5; TCRdb returns TRBD2, unconfirmable since there is no DNA. The germline gives CDR1 SGDLS, CDR2 YYNGEE. The CDR3 totals 14 residues. The CDR3 sequence is CASNPRGARETHYF.

This chain uses TRBV19 with TRBJ1-5; the TCRdb D gene call, TRBD1, has no DNA to confirm it. Germline CDR1 and CDR2: LNHDA and SQIVND (reference sequence). The CDR3 extends over 15 amino acids. CDR3 sequence: CASSQGDPRVQPQHF. The full variable domain, with the rest looked up from reference TRBV19 and TRBJ1-5, is DGGITQSPKYLFRKEGQNVTLSCEQNLNHDAMYWYRQDPGQGLRLIYYSQIVNDFQKGDIAEGYSVSREKKESFPLTVTSAQKNPTAFYLCASSQGDPRVQPQHFGDGTRLSIL.

The chain couples TRBV29-1 to TRBJ2-5; TCRdb gives TRBD1 as the D gene, but with no DNA this cannot be confirmed. Germline CDR1 is SQVTM and CDR2 is ANQGSEA. This CDR3 has 13 amino acids. This CDR3 reads CSVRDWSGETQYF.

V usage is TRBV7-2 and J usage is TRBJ1-2; TCRdb lists TRBD1, though no DNA is available to test this call. CDR3 length: 13 residues. Germline CDR1 reads SGHTA; CDR2 reads FQGNSA. This chain's CDR3 is CASSLWGDYGYTF. The full variable domain, completed using reference TRBV7-2 and TRBJ1-2, is GAGVSQSPSNKVTEKGKDVELRCDPISGHTALYWYRQSLGQGLEFLIYFQGNSAPDKSGLPSDRFSAERTGGSVSTLTIQRTQQEDSAVYLCASSLWGDYGYTFGSGTRLTVV.

J is TRBJ1-2 and V is TRBV27. Germline-derived CDR1 and CDR2 are MNHEY and SMNVEV (reference sequence). The length of the CDR3 is 13 residues. The CDR3: CASSLSDAYGYTF.

The chain links TRBV7-9 to TRBJ1-6. The CDR3 has 17 residues. Germline V gives CDR1 SEHNR, CDR2 FQNEAQ (reference sequence). The CDR3 is CASSRHVGGSYNSPLHF.

The rearrangement links TRBV6-5 to TRBJ1-2. Germline V lookup: CDR1 MNHEY, CDR2 SVGAGI. The CDR3 sequence is 14 residues long. The CDR3 sequence is CARSYSKGGYGYTF.

The rearrangement joins TRBV29-1 to TRBJ1-1. The CDR3 consists of 15 residues. Germline loops: CDR1 SQVTM, CDR2 ANQGSEA. The CDR3 loop is CSVAGEVGMNTEAFF.

This chain links TRBV4-3 with TRBJ1-6. From germline, CDR1 is LGHNA and CDR2 YSLEER. The CDR3 is 18 amino acids. The CDR3 loop reads CASSQDALRYNIGSPLHF.

This chain connects TRBV10-1 to TRBJ1-1. The CDR3 runs to 13 residues. Germline lookup yields CDR1 WNHNN and CDR2 SYGVQD (reference sequence). CDR3 sequence: CASSVSENTEAFF.

The J gene is TRBJ2-3, the V gene TRBV10-1; as DNA is missing, the TRBD1 call by TCRdb cannot be tested. The CDR3 extends over 14 amino acids. Germline CDR1 and CDR2: WNHNN and SYGVQD (reference sequence). This CDR3 reads CASSGQGSTDTQYF.

J is TRBJ2-7 and V is TRBV12-3 or TRBV12-4; TCRdb's D call of TRBD1 is untestable without DNA. This CDR3 comprises 15 residues. This CDR3 is CASSSSGGATDEQYF.

The V call is TRBV7-2, the J call TRBJ2-5; TCRdb's D call of TRBD1 is untestable without DNA. This CDR3 is 15 amino acids long. Germline assignment: CDR1 SGHTA and CDR2 FQGNSA. This CDR3 is CASSWGTGGQETQYF.

The chain recombines TRBV6-6 with TRBJ1-6. This CDR3 has 15 residues. The V gene's germline CDR1 is MNHNY and CDR2 SVGAGI (reference sequence). This CDR3 reads CAGSYSGREDSPLHF.